Presented here are 2 T cell receptor beta chains from one specimen sequenced in a study of control samples from healthy donors and cancer patients. Clones were sequenced by immunoSEQ multiplex PCR, and TCRdb holds only the in-frame ones, with some missing. The sample includes around 84,000 clones, 65% to 90% of them seen just once. Sequencing used PBMCs. The receptors originated from a man aged 60 to 69 with head and neck cancer.

This rearrangement joins TRBV5-6 to TRBJ2-1; 11 bases fit TRBD2. The CDR3 spans 14 residues. Per the germline V gene, CDR1 is SGHDT and CDR2 is YYEEEE. The ends lost 0 bases at V and 7 bases at J; junction bases unmatched: 0. The CDR3 protein is CASSLGLAGNEQFF. The CDR3 nucleotides read TGTGCCAGCAGCTTGGGACTAGCGGGAAATGAGCAGTTCTTC.

This sequence joins TRBV19 and TRBJ2-7; 10 bases map to TRBD1. The V segment lost 9 bases and the J segment 0 bases; nucleotides outside the gene matches: 5. CDR3 size: 14 residues. Germline V CDR1 and CDR2: LNHDA, SQIVND (reference sequence). In DNA, the CDR3 is TGTGCCAGCCGGGACAGGGGCGGCTCCTACGAGCAGTACTTC. It yields the protein CASRDRGGSYEQYF. The whole variable domain, remainder taken from reference TRBV19 and TRBJ2-7, is DGGITQSPKYLFRKEGQNVTLSCEQNLNHDAMYWYRQDPGQGLRLIYYSQIVNDFQKGDIAEGYSVSREKKESFPLTVTSAQKNPTAFYLCASRDRGGSYEQYFGPGTRLTVT.